The 12 T cell receptor beta chains given below trace back to one sample, sequenced in a study of blood T cell repertoires in COVID-19. The method was immunoSEQ multiplex PCR; TCRdb's version includes in-frame clones alone and lacks a portion of them. The sample contains about 230,000 clones, about 83% of which appear only once. The sequencing input was peripheral blood. These receptors were taken from a woman in her twenties or thirties with COVID-19, enrolled during active disease.

The V gene is TRBV27, the J gene TRBJ2-3, with no clear D. The CDR3 is 13 residues long. The V end lost 5 bases, the J end lost 0 bases, and 6 bases lay between the germline ends. The germline gives CDR1 MNHEY, CDR2 SMNVEV (reference sequence). The CDR3, as DNA: TGTGCCAGCAGTCCCTCTAGCACAGATACGCAGTATTTT. Translating gives CASSPSSTDTQYF.

V gene TRBV5-1 combines with J gene TRBJ2-1; perhaps TRBD1 as D (6 bases). CDR1 and CDR2 (germline): SGHRS, YFSETQ. With 5 bases removed from V and 4 bases from J, the gap between germline ends came to 19 bases. This CDR3 has 16 amino acids. CDR3 bases: TGCGCCAGCAGGCCGGTGACAGGACTTAATTACAATGAGCAGTTCTTC. Protein sequence: CASRPVTGLNYNEQFF.

This chain uses TRBV14 with TRBJ2-1, with TRBD1 matching over 8 bases. The V and J ends lost 4 bases and 9 bases, in that order; junction bases with no gene match: 8. Germline CDR1 and CDR2: SGHDN and FVKESK. The CDR3 contains 14 residues. The CDR3 nucleotides are TGTGCCAGCAGCCTAAGGACAGGGACAAGTGAGCAGTTCTTC. Its protein is CASSLRTGTSEQFF.

The chain has TRBV9 and TRBJ1-2; D gene unclear. The germline V gene has CDR1 SGDLS and CDR2 YYNGEE. V gave up 0 bases and J gave up 10 bases, with 7 bases separating them. This CDR3 region has 11 residues. This CDR3 is CASSVAGSYTF. The DNA for the CDR3 is TGTGCCAGCAGCGTAGCGGGTTCCTACACCTTC.

This clone was picked up a small number of times. This chain links TRBV5-1 with TRBJ2-1, with a tentative D call TRBD1 (8 bases). This CDR3 has 19 residues. Germline CDR1 is SGHRS and CDR2 is YFSETQ. Trimming left V 2 bases short and J 6 bases short, with 27 bases between. CDR3 loop: CASSLLRDNRGRAPNEQFF. The CDR3 DNA follows: TGCGCCAGCAGCTTACTTAGGGATAACAGGGGGAGGGCCCCCAATGAGCAGTTCTTC.

The chain links TRBV7-2 to TRBJ2-5, with D possibly being TRBD1 (5 bases). The ends were cut back, 2 bases at V and 5 bases at J, with 12 bases in the middle. The CDR3 contains 14 residues. Germline-derived CDR1 and CDR2 are SGHTA and FQGNSA. The CDR3 sequence is CASSLNQGWETQYF. The CDR3 DNA follows: TGTGCCAGCAGCTTAAATCAGGGTTGGGAGACCCAGTACTTC.

The genes are TRBV19 and TRBJ1-1; D gene unclear. V was cut by 6 bases and J by 0 bases, with 14 bases left in between. This CDR3 region has 15 residues. The germline V gene has CDR1 LNHDA and CDR2 SQIVND (reference sequence). The DNA of the CDR3 is TGTGCCAGTAGACAGCCACCGCTCATGAACACTGAAGCTTTCTTT. It translates to CASRQPPLMNTEAFF. The full variable domain, with the rest looked up from reference TRBV19 and TRBJ1-1, is DGGITQSPKYLFRKEGQNVTLSCEQNLNHDAMYWYRQDPGQGLRLIYYSQIVNDFQKGDIAEGYSVSREKKESFPLTVTSAQKNPTAFYLCASRQPPLMNTEAFFGQGTRLTVV.

This clone was picked up one time. The CDR3 bases are TGCGCCACCAGGATATGGGGCAGAGAGACCCAGTACTTC. Amino acids: CATRIWGRETQYF. The chain carries TRBV5-1 and TRBJ2-5, with D possibly TRBD1 on 5 matching bases. Germline V gives CDR1 SGHRS, CDR2 YFSETQ. This CDR3 spans 13 amino acids. V lost 9 bases and J 4 bases, leaving 16 bases between the germline ends.

This chain links TRBV6-2 or TRBV6-3 with TRBJ2-3, with 15 bases aligning to TRBD2. The CDR3 is made up of 16 amino acids. The germline CDR1 and CDR2 sequences are MNHEY and SVGEGT. Trimming took 5 bases from V and 3 from J; bases not matched to a gene: 3. Here the CDR3 reads CASSTGTSGGTDTQYF. The CDR3 DNA follows: TGTGCCAGCAGTACAGGGACTAGCGGGGGGACAGATACGCAGTATTTT.

This sequence joins TRBV12-3 or TRBV12-4 and TRBJ1-1; possibly TRBD1 for D (6 bases). V was shortened by 9 bases and J by 1 base, with 12 bases between the two germline ends. The CDR3 length is 13 residues. The CDR3 DNA reads TGTGCCAGTACAGGGACAAAGAACACTGAAGCTTTCTTT. This gives the protein CASTGTKNTEAFF.

V gene TRBV28 combines with J gene TRBJ1-2, with TRBD1 identical over 11 bases. Germline values: CDR1 MDHEN, CDR2 SYDVKM. Trimming cost V 7 bases and J 4 bases; bases outside gene matches: 8. The CDR3 is 15 amino acids. CDR3 region: CASTTGQGVAYGYTF. The CDR3 region has the DNA TGTGCCAGCACCACGGGACAGGGGGTTGCCTATGGCTACACCTTC.

The CDR3 bases are TGTGCCAGTAGTGTTTGGGAGGGACAGGGAGGCAATCAGCCCCAGCATTTT. Protein: CASSVWEGQGGNQPQHF. The chain uses TRBV19 and TRBJ1-5; 9 positions match TRBD1. The CDR3 spans 17 residues. CDR1 and CDR2 (germline): LNHDA, SQIVND (reference sequence). The trim removed 5 bases at V and 2 bases at J, leaving 10 bases unmatched.